These 18 T cell receptor beta chains were sequenced from one sample in a study of T cells in Graves' hyperthyroidism and ophthalmopathy. TCR beta CDR3 sequences were amplified from RNA transcripts. TCR CDR3 regions were first amplified by RT-PCR with HTBI primers. One entry per CDR3 protein results from TCRdb running MiXCR on the multiplex PCR reads. The sample lists 550,000 to 850,000 distinct CDR3 sequences; roughly a sixth were seen once. What was sequenced was blood. Receptors originate from a woman between 50 and 59 years old with Graves' hyperthyroidism that later progressed to Graves' ophthalmopathy.

This clonotype was recorded many times. The chain links TRBV20-1 to TRBJ2-3, with D possibly matching TRBD2 (6 bases). This CDR3 spans 15 amino acids. Per germline, CDR1 DFQATT and CDR2 SNEGSKA (reference sequence). Trimming shortened V by 4 bases and J by 4 bases, and 18 bases separated the two germline ends. Written as DNA, the CDR3 is TGCAGTGCTACGAATAGCATCGGGGAGGCAGATACGCAGTATTTT. It is translated as CSATNSIGEADTQYF.

The V gene is TRBV6-1, the J gene TRBJ1-1, with D possibly matching TRBD1 (6 bases). V lost 8 bases and J lost 1, with 14 bases in between. Germline V gene sequence: CDR1 MNHNS, CDR2 SASEGT. The CDR3 totals 14 residues. The CDR3, as DNA: TGTGCCAGCTCTTCCATGGGACAGAACACTGAAGCTTTCTTT. This sequence encodes CASSSMGQNTEAFF.

The J gene is TRBJ2-1, the V gene TRBV2, with D possibly called TRBD1 or TRBD2 (5 bases each). This CDR3 has 14 amino acids. Germline V gives CDR1 SNHLY, CDR2 FYNNEI. Trimming shortened V by 3 bases and J by 5 bases, and 11 bases separated the two germline ends. The CDR3 is CASSDGTANNEQFF. The CDR3 nucleotides read TGTGCCAGCAGTGATGGGACGGCTAACAATGAGCAGTTCTTC.

The chain has TRBV27 and TRBJ2-7, with D hard to call. In germline, CDR1 is MNHEY, CDR2 SMNVEV (reference sequence). This CDR3 has 14 residues. Trimming removed 3 bases at V and 5 bases at J, with 14 bases between. CDR3 sequence reads: CASSFLDPNDEQYF. In DNA, the CDR3 is TGTGCCAGCAGTTTTCTGGACCCCAACGACGAGCAGTACTTC.

This clonotype has ten or more counts. The DNA is omitted, as the CDR3 cannot be located on it reliably, and the CDR3 follows TCRdb's listing. The chain combines TRBV11-2 with TRBJ2-1. With termini counted, the CDR3 has 15 amino acids. Germline V gives CDR1 SGHAT, CDR2 FQNNGV. CDR3 residues: CASSFWRGPYNEQFF.

This clonotype was seen at least ten times. The rearrangement uses TRBV7-3 and TRBJ1-2; no firm D call. Trimming pared 5 bases from V and 6 bases from J, leaving 19 bases between. The CDR3 is 15 residues long. Germline-derived CDR1 and CDR2 are SGHTA and FQGTGA. The CDR3 loop reads CASSNGVSGRDGYTF. The CDR3 nucleotides read TGTGCCAGCAGCAACGGGGTGTCGGGTCGGGATGGCTACACCTTC. The full variable domain, rest sourced from reference TRBV7-3 and TRBJ1-2, is GAGVSQTPSNKVTEKGKYVELRCDPISGHTALYWYRQSLGQGPEFLIYFQGTGAADDSGLPNDRFFAVRPEGSVSTLKIQRTERGDSAVYLCASSNGVSGRDGYTFGSGTRLTVV.

This clonotype was detected ten times or more. The chain links TRBV3-1 to TRBJ1-6; possibly TRBD1 for D (6 bases). Germline CDR1 reads LGHDT; CDR2 reads YNNKEL (reference sequence). The V end was cut by 2 bases, the J end by 10 bases, with 12 bases between. This CDR3 comprises 14 residues. CDR3 residues: CASSQSQGRSPLHF. CDR3 coding DNA: TGTGCCAGCAGCCAAAGCCAGGGGAGATCACCCCTCCACTTT.

This clonotype was counted once. This chain uses TRBV7-8 with TRBJ1-4; 8 bases are shared with TRBD1. CDR1 is SGHVS, CDR2 FQNEAQ, per germline. The CDR3 is 14 residues long. The trim removed 5 bases at V and 5 bases at J, leaving 4 bases unmatched. The CDR3 DNA sequence: TGTGCCAGCAGCCCGGGGGACAGGAATGAAAAACTGTTTTTT. Encoded protein: CASSPGDRNEKLFF.

This chain joins TRBV28 and TRBJ2-3; D is ambiguous. Looked up from germline, CDR1 is MDHEN and CDR2 is SYDVKM. V was clipped by 2 bases and J by 3 bases, with 9 bases between them. This CDR3 is 14 amino acids long. The CDR3 DNA sequence: TGTGCCAGCAGTTTAGGAGAGCTAACAGATACGCAGTATTTT. Translated, it gives CASSLGELTDTQYF.

This clonotype was detected a few times. This chain connects TRBV7-2 to TRBJ2-5, with 9 bases identical to TRBD2. In germline, CDR1 is SGHTA, CDR2 FQGNSA. J was trimmed by 1 base and V by 3 bases; bases with no gene match: 9. CDR3 size: 17 residues. In DNA form, the CDR3 reads TGTGCCAGCAGCTTGGGGGGTTGGCGGGGGGGCCAAGAGACCCAGTACTTC. This sequence encodes CASSLGGWRGGQETQYF. The full variable domain, in which reference TRBV7-2 and TRBJ2-5 provide the parts outside the CDR3, is GAGVSQSPSNKVTEKGKDVELRCDPISGHTALYWYRQSLGQGLEFLIYFQGNSAPDKSGLPSDRFSAERTGGSVSTLTIQRTQQEDSAVYLCASSLGGWRGGQETQYFGPGTRLLVL.

The table lists this clonotype with a few counts. The chain combines TRBV29-1 with TRBJ2-5; D not resolved. The CDR3 runs to 12 residues. V was cut by 7 bases and J by 4 bases, with 13 bases left in between. The germline gives CDR1 SQVTM, CDR2 ANQGSEA. The CDR3, as DNA: TGCAGCGCCCTGAGTAACGGAGAGACCCAGTACTTC. Protein sequence: CSALSNGETQYF.

The sample holds many counts of this clonotype. The V gene is TRBV20-1, the J gene TRBJ1-5; TRBD1 matches 7 bases. V shed 1 base and J 2 bases; nucleotides not matched to a gene: 8. CDR3 length: 16 amino acids. The germline V gene encodes CDR1 DFQATT and CDR2 SNEGSKA (reference sequence). The CDR3 DNA is TGCAGTGCTAGAGTGCGAGGGGGCGGGGGCAATCAGCCCCAGCATTTT. This gives the protein CSARVRGGGGNQPQHF.

Remarks on this clonotype: A much larger clone lies a single base off, so this may be a read error. The chain links TRBV6-1 to TRBJ2-7; TRBD1 is a possible D gene (7 bases). From germline, CDR1 is MNHNS and CDR2 SASEGT. The CDR3 totals 14 residues. V was clipped by 7 bases and J by 2 bases, with 15 bases between them. Here the CDR3 reads CASTGGSSAYEQYF. CDR3 in DNA: TGTGCCAGCACAGGGGGGTCCTCGGCCTACGAGCAGTACTTC.

Only one count was recorded for this clonotype. A much larger clone is a single base away; this may be a read error. V gene TRBV7-8 combines with J gene TRBJ1-1; D gene ambiguous. V was trimmed by 5 bases and J by 2 bases, leaving 9 bases between them. Germline CDR1 is SGHVS and CDR2 is FQNEAQ. The CDR3 length is 13 residues. As DNA, the CDR3 is TGTGCCAGCAGCCAAACCAGTAACACTGAAGCTTTCTTT. It translates to CASSQTSNTEAFF.

There are many counts of this clonotype. V gene TRBV5-1 combines with J gene TRBJ2-3; D not resolved. This CDR3 has 15 amino acids. The V gene's germline CDR1 is SGHRS and CDR2 YFSETQ. Trimming stripped 0 bases from V and 1 base from J, with 9 bases between. CDR3: CASSLVTVGTDTQYF. As DNA, the CDR3 is TGCGCCAGCAGCTTGGTCACAGTAGGCACAGATACGCAGTATTTT.

V gene TRBV11-2 combines with J gene TRBJ1-6; a possible D gene is TRBD1 (5 bases). V lost 5 bases, J lost 0 bases, and 11 bases lay in between. The germline V gene encodes CDR1 SGHAT and CDR2 FQNNGV. This CDR3 has 16 amino acids. In DNA, the CDR3 is TGTGCCAGCAGCCCGGGACTCAGCTCCTATAATTCACCCCTCCACTTT. Amino acids: CASSPGLSSYNSPLHF.

This clonotype has a count of ten or more. DNA of the CDR3: TGTGCCAGCAGCCCTGGAGGGCATGGAGCTTTCTTT. Translating gives CASSPGGHGAFF. This chain connects TRBV3-1 to TRBJ1-1, with unresolved D. The germline gives CDR1 LGHDT, CDR2 YNNKEL (reference sequence). CDR3 size: 12 residues. V lost 4 bases and J 10 bases, leaving 13 bases between the germline ends.

This clonotype was seen at least ten times. The J gene is TRBJ2-7, the V gene TRBV3-1; no definite D call. CDR1 LGHDT and CDR2 YNNKEL come from the germline V gene (reference sequence). V lost 4 bases, J lost 2 bases, and 9 bases lay in between. The CDR3 runs 13 residues. Here the CDR3 DNA reads TGTGCCAGCAGCCTTTCGGCCCCCTACGAGCAGTACTTC. Its protein is CASSLSAPYEQYF.